This is a list of T cell receptor beta chains from one sample in a study of T cell responses to AZD1222 COVID-19 vaccine. Only in-frame clones appear in the TCRdb table, and some are missing; sequencing was by immunoSEQ multiplex PCR. The table lists 80,000 or so clones, nearly 90% of them singletons. Sequenced material: peripheral blood, taken on day 0 of AZD1222 vaccination. The receptors were gathered from an adult in good health. Each CDR3 is given with its conserved first and last residue. Fields, in order: J gene, clone size, V gene, D gene, CDR3 protein, CDR3 DNA. D genes are given only for firm matches. Some rows have no size entry. The others give once, few or many, or a class for an expanded clone.

TRBJ1-5 | . | TRBV6-5 | . | CASRRNSNQPQHF | TGTGCCAGCAGGAGGAATAGCAATCAGCCCCAGCATTTT
TRBJ1-4 | . | TRBV30 | TRBD1 | CAWTSTGVANEKLFF | TGTGCCTGGACTAGTACAGGGGTGGCTAATGAAAAACTGTTTTTT
TRBJ2-2 | . | TRBV7-9 | TRBD2 | CASSPARGLAEGTGELFF | TGTGCCAGCAGCCCCGCTAGAGGACTAGCGGAGGGCACCGGGGAGCTGTTTTTT
TRBJ1-1 | . | TRBV11-2 | . | CASSLDLGGVAFF | TGTGCCAGCAGCTTAGATCTCGGGGGGGTGGCTTTCTTT
TRBJ1-1 | . | TRBV14 | . | CASSQDRWVATEAFF | TGTGCCAGCAGCCAAGATAGATGGGTGGCGACTGAAGCTTTCTTT
TRBJ2-7 | few | TRBV5-6 | TRBD2 | CASSFGTSRYEQYF | TGTGCCAGCAGCTTCGGGACTAGCCGTTACGAGCAGTACTTC
TRBJ1-1 | . | TRBV6-5 | . | CASTMNTEAFF | TGTGCCAGCACCATGAACACTGAAGCTTTCTTT
TRBJ2-1 | . | TRBV7-2 | . | CASSLAAVNNEQFF | TGTGCCAGCAGCTTAGCGGCCGTCAACAATGAGCAGTTCTTC
TRBJ1-1 | . | TRBV7-2 | . | CASMLRFNTEAFF | TGTGCCAGCATGTTGCGGTTTAACACTGAAGCTTTCTTT
TRBJ1-4 | . | TRBV19 | TRBD1 | CASSPGTGRNEKLFF | TGTGCCAGTAGTCCGGGGACAGGTCGAAATGAAAAACTGTTTTTT
TRBJ1-1 | . | TRBV3-1/TRBV3-2 | TRBD1 | CASSQAGGGIEAFF | TGTGCCAGCAGCCAAGCAGGGGGGGGTATTGAAGCTTTCTTT
TRBJ1-5 | . | TRBV5-1 | . | CASSLEGGRNQPQHF | TGCGCCAGCAGCTTGGAAGGGGGACGAAATCAGCCCCAGCATTTT
TRBJ1-2 | . | TRBV29-1 | . | CSVVRGANYGYTF | TGCAGCGTTGTTAGGGGGGCCAACTATGGCTACACCTTC
TRBJ2-7 | . | TRBV4-1 | . | CASSQELNGDYEQYF | TGCGCCAGCAGCCAAGAGTTGAATGGAGACTACGAGCAGTACTTC
TRBJ2-2 | . | TRBV9 | . | CASSVGGSNTGELFF | TGTGCCAGCAGCGTTGGGGGGAGTAACACCGGGGAGCTGTTTTTT
TRBJ2-7 | . | TRBV5-6 | . | CASSPDSSYEQYF | TGTGCCAGCAGTCCGGACAGCTCCTACGAGCAGTACTTC
TRBJ2-1 | once | TRBV13 | . | CASSLIREVRLNEQFF | TGTGCCAGCAGCTTAATCCGGGAAGTGCGGTTGAATGAGCAGTTCTTC
TRBJ1-1 | . | TRBV19 | TRBD1 | CASSEPRDRGSEAFF | TGTGCCAGTAGCGAACCACGGGACAGGGGCTCTGAAGCTTTCTTT
TRBJ1-1 | . | TRBV21-1 | . | CASSKVTGGHGVYLNTEAFF | TGTGCCAGCAGCAAAGTGACAGGGGGTCATGGGGTTTACTTGAACACTGAAGCTTTCTTT
TRBJ2-3 | . | TRBV27 | . | CASSSHDTDTQYF | TGTGCCAGCAGTTCCCATGACACAGATACGCAGTATTTT
TRBJ1-1 | once | TRBV6-1 | . | CASSERGMNTEAFF | TGTGCCAGCAGTGAAAGGGGCATGAACACTGAAGCTTTCTTT
TRBJ2-2 | . | TRBV7-3 | . | CASSSITGVTGELFF | TGTGCCAGCAGCTCCATCACCGGGGTCACCGGGGAGCTGTTTTTT
TRBJ2-5 | . | TRBV6-5 | TRBD1 | CASSYGEGAQETQYF | TGTGCCAGCAGTTATGGTGAGGGGGCCCAAGAGACCCAGTACTTC
TRBJ2-7 | . | TRBV5-5 | . | CASSFSTGSRGYEQYF | TGTGCCAGCAGCTTCTCAACAGGAAGCAGAGGGTACGAGCAGTACTTC
TRBJ2-1 | . | TRBV4-2 | TRBD2 | CASSQVGSSGSHGEQFF | TGTGCCAGCAGCCAAGTTGGGTCTAGCGGGAGCCATGGGGAGCAGTTCTTC
TRBJ2-7 | . | TRBV4-1 | TRBD1 | CASSRQGTGDYEQYF | TGCGCCAGCAGCCGCCAAGGGACAGGAGACTACGAGCAGTACTTC